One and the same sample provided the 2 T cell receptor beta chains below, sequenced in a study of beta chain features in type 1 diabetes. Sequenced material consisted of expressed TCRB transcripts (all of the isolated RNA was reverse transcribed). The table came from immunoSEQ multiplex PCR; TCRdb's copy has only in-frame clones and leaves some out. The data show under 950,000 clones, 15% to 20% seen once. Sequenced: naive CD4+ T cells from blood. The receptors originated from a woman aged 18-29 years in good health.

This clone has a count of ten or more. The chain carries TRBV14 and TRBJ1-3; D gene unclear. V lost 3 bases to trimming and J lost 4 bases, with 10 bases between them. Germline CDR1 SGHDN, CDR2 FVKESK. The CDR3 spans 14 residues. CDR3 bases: TGTGCCAGCAGCCAGCGAAGTCAAGGAAACACCATATATTTT. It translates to CASSQRSQGNTIYF.

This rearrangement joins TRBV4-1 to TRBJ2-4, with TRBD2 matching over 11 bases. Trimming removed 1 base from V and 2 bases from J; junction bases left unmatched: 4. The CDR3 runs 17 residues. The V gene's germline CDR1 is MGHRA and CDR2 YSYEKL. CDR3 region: CASSQALAGGTKNIQYF. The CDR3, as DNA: TGCGCCAGCAGCCAAGCCTTAGCGGGAGGGACCAAAAACATTCAGTACTTC.